The rows below give T cell receptor beta chains drawn from one sample of a study of control samples from healthy donors and cancer patients. Profiling relied on immunoSEQ multiplex PCR, and the TCRdb table lists in-frame clones only, not all of them. Altogether about 130,000 clones are present, 70% to 90% being singletons, with the ten largest covering about 3.4%. Sequenced input: blood. Receptors originate from a man aged 50-59 years in good health. Each CDR3 is given with its conserved first and last residue. D genes are given only for firm matches. The size field is filled for only some rows; it gives once, few, many or a size class.

v_gene,d_gene,j_gene,abundance,CDR3aa,CDR3nt
TRBV5-1,.,TRBJ2-1,.,CASSLILSGQSRLQQFF,TGCGCCAGCAGCTTGATACTATCGGGCCAATCCAGGTTACAGCAGTTCTTC
TRBV6-5,.,TRBJ1-2,.,CASSYSPGTYGYTF,TGTGCCAGCAGTTACTCGCCCGGAACCTATGGCTACACCTTC
TRBV28,.,TRBJ1-2,.,CASSFSNTNYGYTF,TGTGCCAGCAGTTTTTCTAACACCAACTATGGCTACACCTTC
TRBV11-2,.,TRBJ2-7,few,CASSLEVGWSGDYEQYF,TGTGCCAGCAGCTTAGAGGTTGGCTGGTCTGGAGACTACGAGCAGTACTTC
TRBV10-3,TRBD1,TRBJ1-1,.,CAIRTGGTDTEAFF,TGTGCCATCAGGACAGGGGGTACGGACACTGAAGCTTTCTTT
TRBV5-1,.,TRBJ2-1,.,CASSLNDHSYNEQFF,TGCGCCAGCAGCTTAAATGACCACTCCTACAATGAGCAGTTCTTC
TRBV9,.,TRBJ1-6,.,CASSAHGLGRPLHF,TGTGCCAGCAGCGCCCATGGCCTCGGAAGACCCCTCCACTTT
TRBV5-1,TRBD1,TRBJ1-4,.,CASSLLPLDRGEKLFF,TGCGCCAGCAGCTTACTCCCCCTGGACAGGGGTGAAAAACTGTTTTTT
TRBV11-2,.,TRBJ2-5,.,CASSFTVETQYF,TGTGCCAGCAGCTTTACTGTAGAGACCCAGTACTTC
TRBV6-5,.,TRBJ1-3,.,CASISSGNTIYF,TGTGCCAGCATTAGCTCTGGAAACACCATATATTTT
TRBV3-1/TRBV3-2,TRBD1,TRBJ2-7,.,CASSLGDRTYEQYF,TGTGCCAGCAGCCTCGGGGACAGGACCTACGAGCAGTACTTC
TRBV7-9,TRBD2,TRBJ2-4,once,CASSLASGGAKDF,TGTGCCAGCAGCTTAGCTAGCGGGGGGGCCAAGGACTTC
TRBV6-1,.,TRBJ2-2,.,CASSEASTGFAGELFF,TGTGCCAGCAGTGAAGCGAGTACAGGGTTTGCCGGGGAGCTGTTTTTT
TRBV28,TRBD1,TRBJ1-5,.,CASERGQGNQPQHF,TGTGCCAGCGAACGGGGACAGGGGAATCAGCCCCAGCATTTT
TRBV7-9,TRBD1,TRBJ2-7,.,CASSLAWDREIVEQYF,TGTGCCAGCAGCTTAGCCTGGGACAGGGAGATCGTCGAGCAGTACTTC
TRBV9,.,TRBJ2-2,.,CASSVSSRGSTGELFF,TGTGCCAGCAGCGTATCCTCGCGGGGATCGACCGGGGAGCTGTTTTTT
TRBV5-1,TRBD1,TRBJ1-3,.,CASSLVGGTLSGNTIYF,TGCGCCAGCAGCTTGGTAGGGGGCACTCTCTCTGGAAACACCATATATTTT
TRBV19,.,TRBJ1-1,.,CASSDRVAAFF,TGTGCCAGTAGTGACCGGGTGGCGGCTTTCTTT
TRBV5-6,.,TRBJ1-5,.,CASSLGWRDENQPQHF,TGTGCCAGCAGCTTGGGTTGGAGGGACGAAAATCAGCCCCAGCATTTT
TRBV7-9,.,TRBJ2-2,.,CASSFNTGELFF,TGTGCCAGCAGCTTTAACACCGGGGAGCTGTTTTTT
TRBV4-1,TRBD1,TRBJ1-5,.,CASSPGQGMITQHF,TGCGCCAGCAGCCCCGGACAGGGGATGATCACCCAGCATTTT
TRBV7-9,.,TRBJ1-2,.,CASGGGPYGYTF,TGTGCCAGTGGGGGAGGACCGTATGGCTACACCTTC
TRBV3-1/TRBV3-2,TRBD2,TRBJ2-1,few,CASSRGLAGAHEQFF,TGTGCCAGCAGCCGAGGACTAGCGGGGGCGCATGAGCAGTTCTTC
TRBV11-3,.,TRBJ2-5,.,CASSLGTVGETQYF,TGTGCCAGCAGCTTAGGGACTGTCGGCGAGACCCAGTACTTC
TRBV11-2,TRBD1,TRBJ1-5,.,CASSLNRDSQPQHF,TGTGCCAGCAGCTTGAATAGGGACAGTCAGCCCCAGCATTTT
TRBV2,.,TRBJ1-2,few,CASSEYGGYTF,TGTGCCAGCAGTGAATACGGGGGCTACACCTTC
TRBV27,.,TRBJ2-1,.,CASRRSGSSYNEQFF,TGTGCCAGCAGAAGGAGTGGTAGCTCCTACAATGAGCAGTTCTTC
TRBV29-1,.,TRBJ1-1,.,CSVDGVQEAFF,TGCAGCGTTGATGGGGTGCAGGAGGCTTTCTTT
TRBV9,.,TRBJ1-5,once,CARRGAGGFNQPQHF,TGTGCCCGCCGCGGGGCGGGGGGGTTTAATCAGCCCCAGCATTTT
TRBV7-9,.,TRBJ2-7,.,CASSLGPLLFEQYF,TGTGCCAGCAGCTTGGGGCCGTTGTTGTTCGAGCAGTACTTC